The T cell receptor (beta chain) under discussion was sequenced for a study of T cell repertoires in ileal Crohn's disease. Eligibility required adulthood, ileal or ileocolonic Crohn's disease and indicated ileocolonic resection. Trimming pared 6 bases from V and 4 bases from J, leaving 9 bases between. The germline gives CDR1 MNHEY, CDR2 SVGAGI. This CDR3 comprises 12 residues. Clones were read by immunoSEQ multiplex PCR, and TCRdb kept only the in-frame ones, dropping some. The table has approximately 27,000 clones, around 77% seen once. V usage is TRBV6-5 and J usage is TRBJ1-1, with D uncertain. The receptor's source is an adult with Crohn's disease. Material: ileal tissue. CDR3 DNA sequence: TGTGCCAGCAGGGTATCGGGCACTGAAGCTTTCTTT. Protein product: CASRVSGTEAFF.